This entry is about one T cell receptor beta chain. Its cognate antigen is unknown. The CDR3 totals 14 residues. Germline assignment: CDR1 LNHDA and CDR2 SQIVND (reference sequence). Losses at the gene ends were 6 bases for V and 6 bases for J; bases not matched to a gene: 9. The primer mix had 60 Vbeta and 13 Jbeta primers. TCRdb's copy holds only in-frame clones and misses some; the assay was immunoSEQ multiplex PCR. This table holds about 95,000 clones, 70% to 80% found once. These data come from a study of cytomegalovirus exposure and HLA in healthy donors. About the study: Findings of an earlier analysis included roughly 120 million unique TCR beta sequences from roughly 200 million T cells. General study findings and limits: Several of the most significant clusters were apparently associated with common viral pathogens in a later analysis. Most TCR sequences were seen very rarely across donors, but some public TCRs occurred in many.

V and J are TRBV19 and TRBJ1-1; 8 bases match TRBD1. This receptor was identified in a man between 18 and 29 years old in good health and CMV-seropositive. The sample consisted of PBMCs. CDR3 bases: TGTGCCAGTAGCAGGGACAGGCGGGGTCCTGAAGCTTTCTTT. It translates to CASSRDRRGPEAFF.